This T cell receptor beta chain was captured by sequencing in a study of T cell responses to AZD1222 COVID-19 vaccine. Some clones are missing from TCRdb's copy, which holds only in-frame ones; the method was immunoSEQ multiplex PCR. The sample has 100,000 or so clones; roughly 84% are singletons. Trimming removed 8 bases at V and 7 bases at J, with 11 bases between. Germline assignment: CDR1 MNHEY and CDR2 SVGAGI. The CDR3 is 11 residues long. The TCR was taken from an adult who received the AZD1222 COVID-19 vaccine. The material sequenced was peripheral blood, taken 28 days after the second AZD1222 dose. The chain carries TRBV6-5 and TRBJ1-1; D is possibly TRBD1 (6 bases). CDR3 DNA sequence: TGTGCCAGCCTCCAAGGGGGTGAAGCTTTCTTT. This codes for CASLQGGEAFF.